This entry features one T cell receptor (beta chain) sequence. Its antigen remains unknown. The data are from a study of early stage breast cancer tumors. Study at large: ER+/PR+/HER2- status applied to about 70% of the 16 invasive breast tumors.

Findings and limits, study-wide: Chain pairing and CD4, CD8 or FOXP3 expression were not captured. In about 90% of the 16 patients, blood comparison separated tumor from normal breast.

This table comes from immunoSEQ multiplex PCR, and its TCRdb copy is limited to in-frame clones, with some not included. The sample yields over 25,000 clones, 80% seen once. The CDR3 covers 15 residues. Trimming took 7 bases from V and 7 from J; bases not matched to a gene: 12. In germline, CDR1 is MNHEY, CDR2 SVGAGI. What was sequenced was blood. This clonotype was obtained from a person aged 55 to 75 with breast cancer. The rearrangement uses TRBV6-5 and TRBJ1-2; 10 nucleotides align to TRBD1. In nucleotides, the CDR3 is TGTGCCAGCATCCCCGGGTTAGGGACAGGGGCTGGCTACACCTTC. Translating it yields CASIPGLGTGAGYTF.